These 16 T cell receptor beta chains share one sample of origin, sequenced in a study of cytomegalovirus exposure and HLA in healthy donors. PCR used 60 Vbeta primers and 13 Jbeta primers. Assay used: immunoSEQ multiplex PCR; TCRdb lists only in-frame clones, some missing. The repertoire holds some 150,000 clones, with 75% to 80% as singletons. Source material: PBMCs. The receptors originated from a female donor in good health and CMV-seronegative.

This clone was seen a handful of times. The rearrangement links TRBV5-1 to TRBJ2-2, with TRBD2 as a possible D gene (6 bases). This CDR3 is built from 16 residues. Germline lookup yields CDR1 SGHRS and CDR2 YFSETQ. Trimming took off 0 bases at V and 0 bases at J, with 9 bases between the two ends. The CDR3 region is CASSLAGTSNTGELFF. CDR3 bases: TGCGCCAGCAGCTTGGCAGGGACTTCGAACACCGGGGAGCTGTTTTTT.

The chain recombines TRBV10-3 with TRBJ2-5; no reliable D call. CDR1 is ENHRY and CDR2 is SYGVKD in the germline V gene. The CDR3 is made up of 15 amino acids. Trimming cost V 0 bases and J 5 bases, with 13 bases left between them. The CDR3 DNA is TGTGCCATCAGTGAGTCGCGTTCAACTCGGGAGACCCAGTACTTC. Translating gives CAISESRSTRETQYF.

The chain has TRBV6-1 and TRBJ2-7; 10 bases line up with TRBD1. Trimming took 6 bases from V and 4 from J; bases not matched to a gene: 6. The V gene's germline CDR1 is MNHNS and CDR2 SASEGT. The CDR3 has 14 amino acids. CDR3 protein: CASSSGQGSYEQYF. CDR3 nucleotides: TGTGCCAGCAGCTCGGGACAGGGGTCTTACGAGCAGTACTTC.

J is TRBJ2-7 and V is TRBV28; D is unresolved. V was clipped by 5 bases and J by 2 bases, with 10 bases between them. Per the germline V gene, CDR1 is MDHEN and CDR2 is SYDVKM. The CDR3 covers 13 residues. The CDR3 protein is CASSPPDTYEQYF. CDR3 nucleotides: TGTGCCAGCAGTCCCCCAGATACCTACGAGCAGTACTTC.

This clone was counted a few times. J is TRBJ1-4 and V is TRBV27; D remains ambiguous. V dropped 3 bases and J dropped 5 bases, with 7 bases sitting between them. Germline assignment: CDR1 MNHEY and CDR2 SMNVEV (reference sequence). There are 13 residues in the CDR3. Written as DNA, the CDR3 is TGTGCCAGCAGTTTTATAGAGAATGAAAAACTGTTTTTT. Its protein product is CASSFIENEKLFF.

The rearrangement joins TRBV30 to TRBJ1-1; tentative D call: TRBD1 (6 bases). Germline-derived CDR1 and CDR2 are GTSNPN and SVGIG (reference sequence). The ends were cut back, 8 bases at V and 0 bases at J, with 13 bases in the middle. This CDR3 contains 13 residues. CDR3 in DNA: TGTGCCCAAACTAGGGGGATGAACACTGAAGCTTTCTTT. It specifies CAQTRGMNTEAFF.

This chain links TRBV7-6 with TRBJ2-1, with TRBD2 as a possible D gene (5 bases). Deletions cut 1 base from V and 7 bases from J, with 20 bases between. Germline V CDR1 and CDR2: SGHVS, FNYEAQ. This CDR3 has 17 residues. CDR3 in amino acids: CASSLVSSGPGENEQFF. The CDR3, as DNA: TGTGCCAGCAGCTTAGTTAGTTCGGGCCCTGGGGAGAATGAGCAGTTCTTC. The variable domain in full, completed from reference TRBV7-6 and TRBJ2-1, reads GAGVSQSPRYKVTKRGQDVALRCDPISGHVSLYWYRQALGQGPEFLTYFNYEAQQDKSGLPNDRFSAERPEGSISTLTIQRTEQRDSAMYRCASSLVSSGPGENEQFFGPGTRLTVL.

The chain recombines TRBV7-6 with TRBJ2-1; TRBD2 matches 10 bases. CDR1 SGHVS and CDR2 FNYEAQ come from the germline V gene. Trimming cost V 8 bases and J 6 bases; bases outside gene matches: 4. This CDR3 is 13 amino acids long. The CDR3 is CASSGLASNEQFF. In nucleotides, the CDR3 is TGTGCCAGCTCGGGACTAGCGTCCAATGAGCAGTTCTTC.

V gene TRBV7-9 combines with J gene TRBJ2-2; D may be TRBD1 (6 bases). The V gene lost 2 bases and the J gene lost 3 bases, with 13 bases spanning the gap. The germline gives CDR1 SEHNR, CDR2 FQNEAQ (reference sequence). The CDR3 has 16 residues. The CDR3 bases are TGTGCCAGCAGCTTAAAACAGGGTTTAGACACCGGGGAGCTGTTTTTT. This sequence encodes CASSLKQGLDTGELFF. The whole variable domain, filled in from reference TRBV7-9 and TRBJ2-2, reads DTGVSQNPRHKITKRGQNVTFRCDPISEHNRLYWYRQTLGQGPEFLTYFQNEAQLEKSRLLSDRFSAERPKGSFSTLEIQRTEQGDSAMYLCASSLKQGLDTGELFFGEGSRLTVL.

The chain uses TRBV7-6 and TRBJ1-1, with a possible D match to TRBD1 (5 bases). Germline CDR1 reads SGHVS; CDR2 reads FNYEAQ. This CDR3 contains 15 residues. Trimming removed 5 bases at V and 0 bases at J, with 13 bases between. The DNA of the CDR3 is TGTGCCAGCAGCCCCCACCGGACATTGAACACTGAAGCTTTCTTT. Its translation is CASSPHRTLNTEAFF.

The chain has TRBV28 and TRBJ1-2, with a tentative D call TRBD1 (5 bases). V was trimmed by 6 bases and J by 5 bases, leaving 19 bases between them. The germline V gene encodes CDR1 MDHEN and CDR2 SYDVKM. This CDR3 contains 15 residues. The CDR3 region is CASRPQSGRGYGYTF. In DNA, the CDR3 is TGTGCCAGCAGACCTCAATCGGGACGGGGGTATGGCTACACCTTC.

The chain uses TRBV7-9 and TRBJ2-5, with 12 bases fitting TRBD2. The CDR3 contains 16 residues. The V and J ends lost 1 base and 1 base, in that order; junction bases with no gene match: 1. In germline, CDR1 is SEHNR, CDR2 FQNEAQ (reference sequence). The chain's CDR3 is CASSLGTSGTQETQYF. CDR3 nucleotides: TGTGCCAGCAGCTTAGGGACTAGCGGGACCCAAGAGACCCAGTACTTC.

The rearrangement uses TRBV7-2 and TRBJ1-6, with 7 bases matching TRBD1. Germline V gene data show CDR1 as SGHTA and CDR2 as FQGNSA. This CDR3 is built from 13 residues. V lost 8 bases and J lost 7; bases outside the gene matches: 5. CDR3 nucleotide sequence: TGTGCCAGCTCCCGGACAGGAAATTCACCCCTCCACTTT. Encoded protein: CASSRTGNSPLHF. Full variable domain (missing parts from reference TRBV7-2 and TRBJ1-6): GAGVSQSPSNKVTEKGKDVELRCDPISGHTALYWYRQSLGQGLEFLIYFQGNSAPDKSGLPSDRFSAERTGGSVSTLTIQRTQQEDSAVYLCASSRTGNSPLHFGNGTRLTVT.

The rearrangement joins TRBV6-1 to TRBJ2-1; 7 nucleotides line up with TRBD1. Germline V gene lookup returns CDR1 MNHNS and CDR2 SASEGT. The junction had 4 bases not matched to a gene; V was cut back by 5 bases and J by 0 bases. The CDR3 spans 15 residues. CDR3 DNA sequence: TGTGCCAGCAGTTTAGACAGGGTCTCCTACAATGAGCAGTTCTTC. This gives the protein CASSLDRVSYNEQFF.

The chain uses TRBV30 and TRBJ2-7; D may be TRBD1 (5 bases). V shed 3 bases and J shed 3 bases, with 12 bases lying between them. CDR1 GTSNPN and CDR2 SVGIG come from the germline V gene (reference sequence). CDR3 length: 13 amino acids. CDR3: CAWRGAMGYEQYF. The CDR3 nucleotides are TGTGCCTGGAGAGGGGCAATGGGCTACGAGCAGTACTTC.

Here the CDR3 reads CASSSGEGGVDGYTF. CDR3 nucleotide sequence: TGTGCCAGCAGTTCCGGAGAGGGAGGGGTTGATGGCTACACCTTC. The chain employs TRBV6-1 and TRBJ1-2; a weak D match, TRBD1 (5 bases). Germline values: CDR1 MNHNS, CDR2 SASEGT. This CDR3 is built from 15 residues. The V end was cut by 5 bases, the J end by 6 bases, with 19 bases between.